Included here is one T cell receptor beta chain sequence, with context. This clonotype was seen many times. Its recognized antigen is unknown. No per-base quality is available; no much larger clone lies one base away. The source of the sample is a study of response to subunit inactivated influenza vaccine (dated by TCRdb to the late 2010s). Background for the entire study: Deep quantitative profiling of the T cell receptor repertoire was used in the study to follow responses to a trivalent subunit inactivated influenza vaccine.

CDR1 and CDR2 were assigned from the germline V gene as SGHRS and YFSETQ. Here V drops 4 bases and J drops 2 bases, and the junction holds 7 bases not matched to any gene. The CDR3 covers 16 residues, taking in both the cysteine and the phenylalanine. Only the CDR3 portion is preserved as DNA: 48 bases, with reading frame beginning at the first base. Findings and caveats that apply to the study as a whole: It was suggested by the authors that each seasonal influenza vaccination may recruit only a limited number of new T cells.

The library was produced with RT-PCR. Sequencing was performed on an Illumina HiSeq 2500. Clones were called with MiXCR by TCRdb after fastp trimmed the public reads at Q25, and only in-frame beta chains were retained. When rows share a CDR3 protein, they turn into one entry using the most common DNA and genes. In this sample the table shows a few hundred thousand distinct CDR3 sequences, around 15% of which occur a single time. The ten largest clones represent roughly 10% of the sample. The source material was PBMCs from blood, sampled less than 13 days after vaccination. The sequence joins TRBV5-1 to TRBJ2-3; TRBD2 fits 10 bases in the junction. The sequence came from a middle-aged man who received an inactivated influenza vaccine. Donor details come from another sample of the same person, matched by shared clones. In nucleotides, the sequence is TGCGCCAGCAGCAAAGCGGGGGGGCCTGTCACAGATACGCAGTATTTT. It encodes CASSKAGGPVTDTQYF.